The sequence of this TCR beta chain was determined in a study of blood T cell repertoires in COVID-19. Study summary: T cells, B-cell-depleted T cells, or PBMCs supplied cDNA or gDNA.

Seattle researchers signed up patients amid active infection and tracked them longitudinally. Authors' data handling: Using reference gene primer amplification, nucleated cell counts were estimated. The table came from immunoSEQ multiplex PCR; TCRdb's copy has only in-frame clones and leaves some out. That table supplies the V and J calls and clone size; D and trimming were determined from the DNA. The sample has about 130,000 clones; 81% are singletons. This CDR3 comprises 14 residues. Germline CDR1 is SEHNR and CDR2 is FQNEAQ (reference sequence). V lost 4 bases to trimming and J lost 4 bases, with 14 bases between them.

The sequenced material came from peripheral blood. The gene calls are TRBV7-9 and TRBJ2-7; weak D call: TRBD2 (7 bases). This clonotype originated in a man under 40 with COVID-19, enrolled during active disease. In nucleotides, the CDR3 is TGTGCCAGCAGCTCCGAGGGGGGGCCGTACGAGCAGTACTTC. Translated: CASSSEGGPYEQYF. Full variable domain (missing parts from reference TRBV7-9 and TRBJ2-7): DTGVSQNPRHKITKRGQNVTFRCDPISEHNRLYWYRQTLGQGPEFLTYFQNEAQLEKSRLLSDRFSAERPKGSFSTLEIQRTEQGDSAMYLCASSSEGGPYEQYFGPGTRLTVT.